The T cell receptor (beta chain) described here comes from a study of cytomegalovirus exposure and HLA in healthy donors. Study overall: An earlier analysis found around 120 million unique TCR beta sequences from about 190 million T cells.

A multiplex PCR was run with 60 Vbeta primers and 13 Jbeta primers. Profiling relied on immunoSEQ multiplex PCR, and the TCRdb table lists in-frame clones only, not all of them. This listing includes over 100,000 clones. Trimming pared 10 bases from V and 2 bases from J, leaving 12 bases between. CDR1 and CDR2 from the germline V gene are SEHNR and FQNEAQ (reference sequence). The CDR3 has 12 residues. The source of this sequence is a man younger than 35 in good health and CMV-seronegative. The material sequenced was PBMCs. The V gene is TRBV7-9, the J gene TRBJ2-7; a weak D match, TRBD1 (5 bases). CDR3 nucleotide sequence: TGTGCCAACAGGCGGTCCGCCTACGAGCAGTACTTC. It yields the protein CANRRSAYEQYF.